A single sample gave rise to the 32 T cell receptor beta chains below, sequenced in a study of cytomegalovirus exposure and HLA in healthy donors. Sequencing used immunoSEQ multiplex PCR; TCRdb keeps in-frame clones, though not all of them. The data contain 200,000 to 250,000 clones, 70% to 90% of them singletons. The sequenced sample was PBMCs. The receptors originated from a woman between 18 and 29 years old in good health and CMV-seronegative.

The V and J genes are TRBV6-5 and TRBJ2-1; 11 bases are shared with TRBD2. The germline gives CDR1 MNHEY, CDR2 SVGAGI. The V gene end was trimmed by 5 bases and the J gene end by 9 bases; junction bases not matched to a gene: 6. The length of the CDR3 is 14 residues. The CDR3 bases are TGTGCCAGCAGTACTGTGACTAGCGGGGCTGAGCAGTTCTTC. It specifies CASSTVTSGAEQFF.

This sequence joins TRBV27 and TRBJ1-1; D gene unclear. V was pared by 4 bases and J by 3 bases, with 15 bases between. This CDR3 has 15 amino acids. Per the germline V gene, CDR1 is MNHEY and CDR2 is SMNVEV (reference sequence). The CDR3 nucleotides are TGTGCCAGCAGTTCGGGAACTCCTGTGGACACTGAAGCTTTCTTT. This translates into CASSSGTPVDTEAFF.

This clone was observed once. V usage is TRBV5-1 and J usage is TRBJ2-7, with 8 positions matching TRBD1. V shed 4 bases and J 5 bases; nucleotides not matched to a gene: 8. Per germline, CDR1 SGHRS and CDR2 YFSETQ. CDR3 length: 14 residues. The CDR3 loop is CASSLTGVVHEQYF. CDR3 nucleotide sequence: TGCGCCAGCAGCCTGACAGGGGTAGTCCACGAGCAGTACTTC.

The sample holds a few counts of this clone. The chain uses TRBV6-5 and TRBJ1-3, with D possibly being TRBD1 (5 bases). The germline V gene encodes CDR1 MNHEY and CDR2 SVGAGI. CDR3 length: 14 amino acids. Trimming cost V 4 bases and J 6 bases, with 13 bases left between them. The CDR3 is CASSSALGENTIYF. DNA of the CDR3: TGTGCCAGCAGTTCCGCCCTGGGGGAAAACACCATATATTTT.

The chain joins TRBV19 to TRBJ2-6, with D tentatively TRBD1 or TRBD2 (6 bases each). The CDR3 covers 18 residues. Germline assignment: CDR1 LNHDA and CDR2 SQIVND (reference sequence). Trimming shortened V by 5 bases and J by 0 bases, and 17 bases separated the two germline ends. The DNA for the CDR3 is TGTGCCAGTAGTGCTTTACCGGGGGCCAGCTCTGGGGCCAACGTCCTGACTTTC. Translating gives CASSALPGASSGANVLTF. Full variable domain (outside the CDR3, taken from reference TRBV19 and TRBJ2-6): DGGITQSPKYLFRKEGQNVTLSCEQNLNHDAMYWYRQDPGQGLRLIYYSQIVNDFQKGDIAEGYSVSREKKESFPLTVTSAQKNPTAFYLCASSALPGASSGANVLTFGAGSRLTVL.

The sample holds one count of this clone. This chain joins TRBV5-6 and TRBJ1-4, with unresolved D. The germline gives CDR1 SGHDT, CDR2 YYEEEE. The V end lost 2 bases, the J end lost 5 bases, and 7 bases lay between the germline ends. The CDR3 contains 13 residues. CDR3 bases: TGTGCCAGCAGCTTAACTCCAAATGAAAAACTGTTTTTT. It codes for CASSLTPNEKLFF.

The genes are TRBV5-1 and TRBJ2-3; 15 bases line up with TRBD2. Germline values: CDR1 SGHRS, CDR2 YFSETQ. The CDR3 covers 17 residues. The V and J ends lost 2 bases and 2 bases, in that order; junction bases with no gene match: 3. The CDR3 DNA reads TGCGCCAGCAGCTTAGGACTAGCGGGGGGGATCACAGATACGCAGTATTTT. This translates into CASSLGLAGGITDTQYF.

V is TRBV11-2 and J is TRBJ2-5; D ambiguous. Trimming removed 1 base from V and 1 base from J, with 4 bases in between. The CDR3 runs 13 residues. CDR1 is SGHAT, CDR2 FQNNGV, per germline. CDR3 coding DNA: TGTGCCAGCAGCTTAGGGGGCCAAGAGACCCAGTACTTC. Protein: CASSLGGQETQYF.

The chain links TRBV10-3 to TRBJ2-7; a weak D match, TRBD2 (6 bases). V was shortened by 0 bases and J by 5 bases, with 8 bases between the two germline ends. This CDR3 has 13 amino acids. Germline assignment: CDR1 ENHRY and CDR2 SYGVKD. The CDR3 sequence is CAISESWGDEQYF. In DNA, the CDR3 is TGTGCCATCAGTGAGTCGTGGGGGGACGAGCAGTACTTC.

V is TRBV6-1 and J is TRBJ2-2; TRBD2 is a possible D gene (6 bases). Trimming pared 7 bases from V and 1 base from J, leaving 10 bases between. The CDR3 spans 14 residues. Germline values: CDR1 MNHNS, CDR2 SASEGT. The CDR3 nucleotides read TGTGCCAGCACCCTTAGCGGGAACACCGGGGAGCTGTTTTTT. Translated, it gives CASTLSGNTGELFF.

This chain connects TRBV6-5 to TRBJ2-3; D is unresolved. Trimming took 3 bases from V and 3 from J, leaving 10 bases between them. The germline V gene encodes CDR1 MNHEY and CDR2 SVGAGI. CDR3 length: 14 residues. The CDR3 region is CASSYVRETDTQYF. In nucleotides, the CDR3 is TGTGCCAGCAGTTATGTACGCGAAACAGATACGCAGTATTTT.

The chain is built from TRBV6-1 and TRBJ1-2; TRBD1 matches 8 bases. V was clipped by 6 bases and J by 4 bases; unmatched bases: 7. CDR3 size: 14 residues. Germline V CDR1 and CDR2: MNHNS, SASEGT. CDR3 coding DNA: TGTGCCAGCAGCTTCGGGACAGGACTCTATGGCTACACCTTC. Translation gives CASSFGTGLYGYTF.

This chain connects TRBV6-5 to TRBJ1-4, with D unresolved. Trimming cost V 8 bases and J 7 bases, with 14 bases left between them. CDR1 is MNHEY, CDR2 SVGAGI, per germline. CDR3 length equals 13 residues. CDR3 bases: TGTGCCAGCCAAACACAAGAGTCTGAAAAACTGTTTTTT. Protein product: CASQTQESEKLFF.

This chain uses TRBV7-2 with TRBJ2-2; 7 bases fit TRBD2. The germline V gene has CDR1 SGHTA and CDR2 FQGNSA. The CDR3 runs 16 residues. V lost 7 bases and J lost 2; bases outside the gene matches: 10. CDR3 loop: CASTRPGTTNTGELFF. The CDR3 region has the DNA TGTGCCAGCACCCGACCCGGGACTACAAACACCGGGGAGCTGTTTTTT.

This clone has only one observation. The rearrangement links TRBV4-1 to TRBJ2-3; D remains ambiguous. Germline V gene data show CDR1 as MGHRA and CDR2 as YSYEKL. Trimming removed 1 base at V and 6 bases at J, with 8 bases between. The CDR3 has 13 amino acids. The CDR3 nucleotides are TGCGCCAGCAGCCAAGGAAGCGCTGATACGCAGTATTTT. It codes for CASSQGSADTQYF.

The J gene is TRBJ1-5, the V gene TRBV6-1; 9 nucleotides align to TRBD1. The germline V gene has CDR1 MNHNS and CDR2 SASEGT. The CDR3 has 13 amino acids. Unmatched junction bases numbered 6, after V lost 6 bases and J lost 9 bases. The CDR3 loop reads CASSPGTGPPQHF. CDR3 sequence (DNA): TGTGCCAGCAGCCCCGGGACAGGGCCGCCCCAGCATTTT.

The J gene is TRBJ2-5, the V gene TRBV11-2; possible D gene TRBD2, 7 bases. Per germline, CDR1 SGHAT and CDR2 FQNNGV. The CDR3 loop spans 18 amino acids. Between the trimmed V and J ends, which lost 5 bases and 4 bases, there was a span of 26 bases. CDR3 residues: CASSNRDRGAAFRETQYF. The CDR3 DNA follows: TGTGCCAGCAGCAACCGAGACCGGGGGGCCGCGTTCCGAGAGACCCAGTACTTC.

The chain recombines TRBV11-2 with TRBJ1-3; tentative D call: TRBD1 (6 bases). This CDR3 contains 14 residues. Germline CDR1 and CDR2: SGHAT and FQNNGV. Trimming pared 6 bases from V and 4 bases from J, leaving 13 bases between. The CDR3 sequence: CASRPGDSGNTIYF. For the CDR3, the DNA is TGTGCCAGCAGGCCAGGGGATTCCGGAAACACCATATATTTT.

The chain employs TRBV30 and TRBJ2-6, with D perhaps TRBD2 (5 bases). Trimming pared 2 bases from V and 3 bases from J, leaving 11 bases between. Per germline, CDR1 GTSNPN and CDR2 SVGIG (reference sequence). The CDR3 sequence is 15 residues long. The CDR3 protein is CAWSPPGVGANVLTF. The CDR3 coding sequence is TGTGCCTGGAGTCCTCCCGGGGTTGGGGCCAACGTCCTGACTTTC.

This chain links TRBV29-1 with TRBJ1-2, with TRBD1 matching 7 bases. V trimming: 4 bases; J trimming: 7 bases; junction bases outside the gene matches: 3. This CDR3 has 11 residues. The germline CDR1 and CDR2 sequences are SQVTM and ANQGSEA. The CDR3 nucleotides read TGCAGCGTTGTGACAGGGATTGGCTACACCTTC. Encoded protein: CSVVTGIGYTF. Full variable domain (missing parts from reference TRBV29-1 and TRBJ1-2): SAVISQKPSRDICQRGTSLTIQCQVDSQVTMMFWYRQQPGQSLTLIATANQGSEATYESGFVIDKFPISRPNLTFSTLTVSNMSPEDSSIYLCSVVTGIGYTFGSGTRLTVV.

The gene calls are TRBV15 and TRBJ1-2, with D hard to call. The length of the CDR3 is 17 residues. The germline V and J ends were trimmed by 2 bases and 8 bases, with 24 bases remaining between them. The germline gives CDR1 LNHNV, CDR2 YYDKDF (reference sequence). In nucleotides, the CDR3 is TGTGCCACCAGCAGACCCCTCGGACGATCTGGTACCGAAGGCTACACCTTC. The encoded protein is CATSRPLGRSGTEGYTF. Complete variable domain (other parts from reference TRBV15 and TRBJ1-2): DAMVIQNPRYQVTQFGKPVTLSCSQTLNHNVMYWYQQKSSQAPKLLFHYYDKDFNNEADTPDNFQSRRPNTSFCFLDIRSPGLGDTAMYLCATSRPLGRSGTEGYTFGSGTRLTVV.

The CDR3 sequence: CATSREIGGSGANVLTF. CDR3 DNA: TGTGCCACCAGCAGAGAGATTGGGGGCTCTGGGGCCAACGTCCTGACTTTC. The V gene is TRBV15, the J gene TRBJ2-6; D possibly uses TRBD1 or TRBD2 (5 bases each). In germline, CDR1 is LNHNV, CDR2 YYDKDF (reference sequence). The CDR3 is made up of 17 amino acids. The V end lost 0 bases, the J end lost 0 bases, and 9 bases lay between the germline ends.

The V call is TRBV9, the J call TRBJ1-2, with D maybe TRBD1 (5 bases). There are 16 residues in the CDR3. V lost 3 bases and J lost 8, with 23 bases in between. In germline, CDR1 is SGDLS, CDR2 YYNGEE. The CDR3 here is CASSARGEQPGRGYTF. The CDR3 DNA reads TGTGCCAGCAGCGCCCGAGGGGAGCAGCCGGGGAGAGGCTACACCTTC.

V usage is TRBV11-2 and J usage is TRBJ1-1; D gene uncertain. Trimming cost V 0 bases and J 9 bases, with 8 bases left between them. Germline CDR1 reads SGHAT; CDR2 reads FQNNGV. The CDR3 is 12 residues long. CDR3 residues: CASSLDDPQAFF. CDR3 bases: TGTGCCAGCAGCTTAGATGATCCCCAAGCTTTCTTT.

The chain has TRBV11-2 and TRBJ2-1; 9 bases line up with TRBD2. Per the germline V gene, CDR1 is SGHAT and CDR2 is FQNNGV. The CDR3 sequence is 17 residues long. V was pared by 5 bases and J by 6 bases, with 14 bases of the junction left unmatched. The CDR3 spells CASSPLKVAGASNEQFF. The CDR3 nucleotides read TGTGCCAGCAGCCCTCTTAAAGTAGCGGGAGCTTCCAATGAGCAGTTCTTC.

The chain employs TRBV6-6 and TRBJ1-5; D gene ambiguous. Germline CDR1 and CDR2: MNHNY and SVGAGI (reference sequence). Trimming pared 7 bases from V and 7 bases from J, leaving 14 bases between. CDR3 size: 13 residues. CDR3 sequence reads: CASTIRTSQPQHF. DNA for the CDR3: TGTGCCAGCACGATCCGTACTTCCCAGCCCCAGCATTTT.

The genes are TRBV16 and TRBJ2-6, with D maybe TRBD1 (6 bases). Germline V gene sequence: CDR1 KGHSY, CDR2 FQNENV. Trimming cost V 4 bases and J 0 bases, with 16 bases left between them. The CDR3 has 18 residues. The DNA for the CDR3 is TGTGCCAGCAGCCCTCGTCGAGTGGACAGCTCTGGGGCCAACGTCCTGACTTTC. As protein: CASSPRRVDSSGANVLTF.

The V gene is TRBV13, the J gene TRBJ2-1; D uncertain. Per germline, CDR1 PRHDT and CDR2 FYEKMQ (reference sequence). Trimming pared 3 bases from V and 8 bases from J, leaving 11 bases between. The CDR3 length is 13 residues. The CDR3 coding sequence is TGTGCCAGCAGCTTTTGGGTGGGCTATGAGCAGTTCTTC. Its protein product is CASSFWVGYEQFF.

In DNA, the CDR3 is TGTGCCAGCAGTCTCGATCGGCCGGGAGGAGGCTACACCTTC. Translation gives CASSLDRPGGGYTF. This chain joins TRBV6-1 and TRBJ1-2; unclear D gene. The V end was cut by 5 bases, the J end by 8 bases, with 18 bases between. This CDR3 has 14 amino acids. Germline CDR1 MNHNS, CDR2 SASEGT.

The J gene is TRBJ1-1, the V gene TRBV27; TRBD1 matches at 8 bases. Losses at the gene ends were 5 bases for V and 0 bases for J; bases not matched to a gene: 8. The germline V gene encodes CDR1 MNHEY and CDR2 SMNVEV (reference sequence). CDR3 length equals 16 residues. CDR3 nucleotide sequence: TGTGCCAGCAGTCCCGGACAGGGTATTCTGAACACTGAAGCTTTCTTT. It yields the protein CASSPGQGILNTEAFF.

The genes are TRBV6-1 and TRBJ1-2, with 7 positions matching TRBD1. Per germline, CDR1 MNHNS and CDR2 SASEGT. The junction had 1 base not matched to a gene; V was cut back by 4 bases and J by 2 bases. This CDR3 comprises 13 residues. CDR3 sequence (DNA): TGTGCCAGCAGTGCACAGGGGAACTATGGCTACACCTTC. It yields the protein CASSAQGNYGYTF.

This rearrangement joins TRBV6-1 to TRBJ1-2; 9 positions match TRBD1. CDR1 and CDR2 from the germline V gene are MNHNS and SASEGT. This CDR3 is built from 14 residues. With 7 bases clipped from V and 3 bases from J, the junction kept 6 bases outside the gene matches. Written as DNA, the CDR3 is TGTGCCAGCACCCTGGACAGGGGTTACTATGGCTACACCTTC. Amino acids: CASTLDRGYYGYTF.